Listed here are 32 T cell receptor beta chains from one sample, sequenced in a study of T cell repertoires in cytomegalovirus infection. One entry per CDR3 protein, called by TCRdb with MiXCR from the reads. The sample holds a few hundred thousand distinct CDR3 sequences, approximately 42% seen once. Their cognate antigens are unknown. Source: cultured PBMCs, taken from culture after CMV antigen stimulation. These receptors were obtained from a human donor in good health (CMV status not recorded). Some clones in this sample may be carry-over from other donors' samples.

The chain is built from TRBV19 and TRBJ2-7, with a tentative D call TRBD1 (5 bases). Germline CDR1 and CDR2: LNHDA and SQIVND (reference sequence). This CDR3 region has 15 residues. Trimming cost V 6 bases and J 2 bases, with 17 bases left between them. CDR3 sequence (DNA): TGTGCCAGTAGACTAAACTGGGCAGGGACCTACGAGCAGTACTTC. Protein: CASRLNWAGTYEQYF.

The count of this clonotype is one. The chain combines TRBV2 with TRBJ2-1; 9 bases map to TRBD2. CDR1 and CDR2 (germline): SNHLY, FYNNEI. The CDR3 totals 16 residues. The trim removed 6 bases at V and 9 bases at J, leaving 15 bases unmatched. CDR3 sequence: CASRDHRLAEMSEQFF. CDR3 nucleotides: TGTGCCAGCAGAGACCACCGACTAGCGGAGATGAGTGAGCAGTTCTTC.

Here the CDR3 reads CASSGRVSNQPQHF. CDR3 DNA sequence: TGTGCCAGCAGTGGCAGGGTTAGCAATCAGCCCCAGCATTTT. The chain has TRBV6-1 and TRBJ1-5, with D possibly TRBD1 on 5 matching bases. Germline V lookup: CDR1 MNHNS, CDR2 SASEGT. Trimming removed 4 bases from V and 0 bases from J, with 7 bases in between. CDR3 length: 14 residues.

V usage is TRBV27 and J usage is TRBJ2-1, with TRBD2 matching 8 bases. This CDR3 region has 18 residues. The germline CDR1 and CDR2 sequences are MNHEY and SMNVEV (reference sequence). Trimming cost V 6 bases and J 0 bases; bases outside gene matches: 13. The CDR3 nucleotides are TGTGCCAGCAGCGTAAATCGAGTAGCGGGGAGCTCCTACAATGAGCAGTTCTTC. It codes for CASSVNRVAGSSYNEQFF.

CDR3 loop: CAAKREGRINEQFF. The CDR3, as DNA: TGTGCCGCGAAGCGGGAGGGCCGAATCAATGAGCAGTTCTTC. The V and J genes are TRBV10-3 and TRBJ2-1; TRBD2 aligns across 10 bases. The junction had 10 bases not matched to a gene; V was cut back by 11 bases and J by 6 bases. The V gene's germline CDR1 is ENHRY and CDR2 SYGVKD. The CDR3 extends over 14 amino acids.

This clonotype was seen at least ten times. The genes are TRBV7-2 and TRBJ2-3; D gene uncertain. The CDR3 extends over 16 amino acids. V was trimmed by 1 base and J by 1 base, leaving 12 bases between them. CDR1 SGHTA and CDR2 FQGNSA come from the germline V gene. CDR3 protein: CASSLGLLDGTDTQYF. The CDR3 DNA follows: TGTGCCAGCAGCTTAGGCCTCCTAGATGGCACAGATACGCAGTATTTT.

CDR3 in amino acids: CASSRFRGSYEQYF. As DNA, the CDR3 is TGTGCCAGCAGCCGTTTCAGGGGGTCCTACGAGCAGTACTTC. The chain employs TRBV7-6 and TRBJ2-7; 7 bases align to TRBD1. The germline V gene encodes CDR1 SGHVS and CDR2 FNYEAQ. The V gene end was trimmed by 5 bases and the J gene end by 1 base; junction bases not matched to a gene: 5. The CDR3 loop spans 14 amino acids.

This rearrangement joins TRBV20-1 to TRBJ2-3; D unresolved. The V end was cut by 3 bases, the J end by 6 bases, with 10 bases between. Germline V gene sequence: CDR1 DFQATT, CDR2 SNEGSKA (reference sequence). The CDR3 runs to 12 residues. The CDR3 nucleotides are TGCAGTGCTAGCCGACTCAGCGATACGCAGTATTTT. Translated, it gives CSASRLSDTQYF.

The DNA of the CDR3 is TGTGCCAGTAGTACATCCTCGGGACCCCCTAACTATGGCTACACCTTC. Protein: CASSTSSGPPNYGYTF. The rearrangement uses TRBV19 and TRBJ1-2, with TRBD1 as a possible D gene (5 bases). The CDR3 contains 16 residues. CDR1 is LNHDA and CDR2 is SQIVND in the germline V gene (reference sequence). V was cut by 4 bases and J by 0 bases, with 15 bases left in between.

The chain combines TRBV5-1 with TRBJ2-1; a weak D match, TRBD2 (5 bases). CDR1 and CDR2 (germline): SGHRS, YFSETQ. This CDR3 has 15 amino acids. Trimming took off 4 bases at V and 2 bases at J, with 13 bases between the two ends. The CDR3 reads CASSATSLPYNEQFF. DNA of the CDR3: TGCGCCAGCAGCGCAACTAGTTTGCCCTACAATGAGCAGTTCTTC.

A few counts support this clonotype. The rearrangement joins TRBV6-6 to TRBJ2-5; D gene uncertain. The CDR3 spans 11 residues. Per the germline V gene, CDR1 is MNHNY and CDR2 is SVGAGI (reference sequence). Trimming removed 8 bases at V and 9 bases at J, with 13 bases between. The CDR3 reads CASAHGRAQYF. In nucleotides, the CDR3 is TGTGCCAGCGCCCATGGTAGGGCCCAGTACTTC.

CDR3 in DNA: TGTGCCAGCAGTACGTCTTTAGCGGCCTCCTACAATGAGCAGTTCTTC. Protein product: CASSTSLAASYNEQFF. The chain combines TRBV28 with TRBJ2-1; weak D call: TRBD2 (6 bases). The germline CDR1 and CDR2 sequences are MDHEN and SYDVKM. Trimming removed 5 bases from V and 0 bases from J, with 14 bases in between. The CDR3 sequence is 16 residues long.

The chain is built from TRBV7-9 and TRBJ2-2, with no clear D. The CDR3 has 15 residues. Germline V CDR1 and CDR2: SEHNR, FQNEAQ (reference sequence). V was pared by 2 bases and J by 6 bases, with 13 bases between. CDR3 coding DNA: TGTGCCAGCAGCTTAACGTCCGGTCAGCCCGGGGAGCTGTTTTTT. This encodes CASSLTSGQPGELFF.

The chain has TRBV12-3 or TRBV12-4 and TRBJ2-3; TRBD2 agrees at 13 bases. The junction had 2 bases not matched to a gene; V was cut back by 6 bases and J by 2 bases. The CDR3 sequence is 15 residues long. The CDR3 protein is CASRTSGGVTDTQYF. The CDR3 coding sequence is TGTGCCAGCAGAACTAGCGGGGGGGTCACAGATACGCAGTATTTT.

The chain uses TRBV20-1 and TRBJ2-5; 7 positions agree with TRBD1. Germline CDR1 is DFQATT and CDR2 is SNEGSKA (reference sequence). The CDR3 sequence is 14 residues long. J gave up 1 base and V 5 bases, and 7 bases lay outside the gene matches. This chain's CDR3 is CSAGPGQTQETQYF. DNA for the CDR3: TGCAGTGCTGGTCCGGGACAGACCCAAGAGACCCAGTACTTC.

The table lists this clonotype with a few counts. This rearrangement joins TRBV7-2 to TRBJ1-1; no clear D. Germline assignment: CDR1 SGHTA and CDR2 FQGNSA. CDR3 size: 13 residues. With 5 bases removed from V and 3 bases from J, the gap between germline ends came to 10 bases. The CDR3 here is CASSPVLHTEAFF. As DNA, the CDR3 is TGTGCCAGCAGCCCAGTCCTTCACACTGAAGCTTTCTTT.

This chain uses TRBV19 with TRBJ1-1; D gene unclear. Germline V gene data show CDR1 as LNHDA and CDR2 as SQIVND (reference sequence). The CDR3 totals 14 residues. The V end was cut by 7 bases, the J end by 1 base, with 13 bases between. CDR3 region: CASTPSEGNTEAFF. The CDR3 nucleotides are TGTGCCAGTACCCCCTCGGAAGGGAACACTGAAGCTTTCTTT.

This clonotype was observed a handful of times. V and J are TRBV6-2 or TRBV6-3 and TRBJ2-7; 8 positions match TRBD1. CDR3 length equals 15 residues. Trimming removed 5 bases from V and 2 bases from J; junction bases left unmatched: 8. Germline V lookup: CDR1 MNHEY, CDR2 SVGEGT. CDR3 in amino acids: CASSPRDRRAYEQYF. DNA of the CDR3: TGTGCCAGCAGTCCCCGGGACAGGCGAGCCTACGAGCAGTACTTC.

The CDR3 nucleotides read TGTGCCAGCATGACGGGGACAGCGAATGAAAAACTGTTTTTT. Protein product: CASMTGTANEKLFF. The gene calls are TRBV28 and TRBJ1-4; TRBD1 matches 7 bases. V dropped 7 bases and J dropped 5; count of bases not matched to a gene: 7. From germline, CDR1 is MDHEN and CDR2 SYDVKM. The CDR3 is 14 amino acids.

This clonotype was counted only a few times. The genes are TRBV7-2 and TRBJ2-5; the D gene is possibly TRBD2 (6 bases). The CDR3 totals 17 residues. V lost 5 bases and J lost 4, with 23 bases in between. CDR1 and CDR2 (germline): SGHTA, FQGNSA. The CDR3 region is CASSPRLGRGSVETQYF. The CDR3 coding sequence is TGTGCCAGCAGCCCACGGCTGGGGCGGGGAAGTGTAGAGACCCAGTACTTC.

This clonotype was observed at least ten times. This rearrangement joins TRBV7-2 to TRBJ1-1; D unresolved. There are 14 residues in the CDR3. Germline CDR1 reads SGHTA; CDR2 reads FQGNSA. The V and J ends lost 1 base and 10 bases respectively, with 16 bases between them. CDR3 in amino acids: CASSLEVEPKGAFF. CDR3 DNA: TGTGCCAGCAGCTTAGAAGTTGAGCCCAAGGGAGCTTTCTTT.

The chain has TRBV7-2 and TRBJ2-1; D is uncertain. The CDR3 consists of 14 residues. Germline V gene lookup returns CDR1 SGHTA and CDR2 FQGNSA. The V and J ends lost 0 bases and 7 bases respectively, with 10 bases between them. CDR3 in amino acids: CASSLAVGVNEQFF. The CDR3 region has the DNA TGTGCCAGCAGCTTAGCGGTGGGCGTAAATGAGCAGTTCTTC. The whole variable domain, filled in from reference TRBV7-2 and TRBJ2-1, reads GAGVSQSPSNKVTEKGKDVELRCDPISGHTALYWYRQSLGQGLEFLIYFQGNSAPDKSGLPSDRFSAERTGGSVSTLTIQRTQQEDSAVYLCASSLAVGVNEQFFGPGTRLTVL.

V and J are TRBV6-6 and TRBJ2-1; weak D call: TRBD2 (6 bases). This CDR3 is 16 amino acids long. The germline V gene encodes CDR1 MNHNY and CDR2 SVGAGI (reference sequence). Trimming removed 2 bases from V and 5 bases from J, with 16 bases in between. The CDR3 nucleotides are TGTGCCAGCAGTTACGGCGTGTCGGGACTTAACAATGAGCAGTTCTTC. Protein: CASSYGVSGLNNEQFF.

Ten or more counts support this clonotype. The chain has TRBV7-2 and TRBJ1-1; perhaps TRBD1 as D (5 bases). Germline CDR1 and CDR2: SGHTA and FQGNSA. The CDR3 extends over 13 amino acids. V lost 5 bases and J lost 6, with 13 bases in between. CDR3: CASSILTGAEAFF. Here the CDR3 DNA reads TGTGCCAGCAGCATACTAACAGGAGCTGAAGCTTTCTTT.

CDR3 bases: TGTGCCAGCAGCTCCCAGACAGGGGGCGTCCACGAAGAGACCCAGTACTTC. This translates into CASSSQTGGVHEETQYF. The gene calls are TRBV5-4 and TRBJ2-5; 10 nucleotides match TRBD1. After removal of 3 bases from V and 3 bases from J, the junction contained 11 bases not matched to a gene. CDR3 length: 17 residues. Germline V CDR1 and CDR2: SGHNT, YYREEE (reference sequence). The full variable domain, with the rest looked up from reference TRBV5-4 and TRBJ2-5, is ETGVTQSPTHLIKTRGQQVTLRCSSQSGHNTVSWYQQALGQGPQFIFQYYREEENGRGNFPPRFSGLQFPNYSSELNVNALELDDSALYLCASSSQTGGVHEETQYFGPGTRLLVL.

The chain couples TRBV2 to TRBJ2-7; either TRBD1 or TRBD2 may fit D (5 bases each). Germline CDR1 SNHLY, CDR2 FYNNEI. The CDR3 has 11 residues. The V end was cut by 7 bases, the J end by 6 bases, with 10 bases between. The DNA of the CDR3 is TGTGCCAGCATGGGGGATGGCGAGCAGTACTTC. Amino acids: CASMGDGEQYF.

This clonotype was seen a handful of times. The V gene is TRBV7-2, the J gene TRBJ2-1; 7 bases are a match to TRBD2. The CDR3 sequence is 13 residues long. From germline, CDR1 is SGHTA and CDR2 FQGNSA. V lost 5 bases, J lost 8 bases, and 6 bases stayed unmatched. CDR3 sequence reads: CASSPRGVDEQFF. CDR3 nucleotides: TGTGCCAGCAGCCCCCGGGGGGTGGATGAGCAGTTCTTC.

This clonotype has only one observation. The chain is built from TRBV20-1 and TRBJ2-3; tentative D call: TRBD2 (5 bases). The CDR3 consists of 14 residues. The ends were cut back, 3 bases at V and 6 bases at J, with 16 bases in the middle. Germline-derived CDR1 and CDR2 are DFQATT and SNEGSKA (reference sequence). CDR3 in amino acids: CSARRTLLGDTQYF. Written as DNA, the CDR3 is TGCAGTGCTAGGAGGACTCTCCTCGGGGATACGCAGTATTTT.

The chain has TRBV6-6 and TRBJ2-1, with D perhaps given as TRBD1 or TRBD2 (5 bases each). V was cut by 6 bases and J by 4 bases, with 16 bases left in between. The CDR3 runs 15 residues. Germline values: CDR1 MNHNY, CDR2 SVGAGI (reference sequence). DNA for the CDR3: TGTGCCAGCAGCTCCCCGGGGACGGGATACAATGAGCAGTTCTTC. Translated: CASSSPGTGYNEQFF.

The V call is TRBV19, the J call TRBJ1-6; D gene uncertain. V gave up 6 bases and J gave up 7 bases, with 16 bases separating them. CDR3 length: 15 residues. Germline-derived CDR1 and CDR2 are LNHDA and SQIVND (reference sequence). The CDR3, as DNA: TGTGCCAGTAGAGGAGGAAGGGTGGGGAATTCACCCCTCCACTTT. Translated: CASRGGRVGNSPLHF.

This clonotype was counted between two and nine times. This rearrangement joins TRBV7-8 to TRBJ2-7, with a weak D call TRBD1 (5 bases). CDR3 size: 15 residues. CDR1 and CDR2 (germline): SGHVS, FQNEAQ. Trimming took off 4 bases at V and 1 base at J, with 14 bases between the two ends. DNA of the CDR3: TGTGCCAGCAGCTCACCAGGGTTGGGTTCCTACGAGCAGTACTTC. It codes for CASSSPGLGSYEQYF.

In its sample, this clonotype was seen a few times. The chain couples TRBV15 to TRBJ2-1; 8 positions agree with TRBD1. V was clipped by 5 bases and J by 8 bases; unmatched bases: 8. The length of the CDR3 is 14 residues. Germline V lookup: CDR1 LNHNV, CDR2 YYDKDF (reference sequence). The CDR3 protein is CATSEEDRAHEQFF. The CDR3 DNA follows: TGTGCCACCAGCGAGGAGGACAGGGCTCATGAGCAGTTCTTC.